This TCR beta chain comes out of a study of Ad26.COV2.S vaccination and SARS-CoV-2 variants (dated by TCRdb to the early 2020s). Describing the broader study: Vaccine-arm donors were drawn from COV1001, a multicentre, randomized, double-blind, placebo-controlled phase I-IIa trial of Ad26.COV2.S in healthy adults. The specificity and breadth of SARS-CoV-2-reactive T cell receptors after Ad26.COV2.S vaccination were assessed by TCRbeta repertoire sequencing. Investigators remained blinded to trial group allocation during experiments and outcome assessment. Trial participants were randomized into five groups of five: low-dose or high-dose Ad26.COV2.S given once or twice, or placebo on both occasions. A total of some 30 samples were included in the TCR-sequenced set, comprising around 19 Ad26.COV2.S vaccine recipients, 5 placebo recipients and 8 SARS-CoV-2 convalescent individuals. Ad26.COV2.S was given intramuscularly at 5x10^10 or 1x10^11 viral particles, as a single shot or as two shots 56 days apart.

The immunoSEQ Assay was the method used to sequence TCRbeta CDR3 regions. After extraction, genomic DNA underwent amplification by bias-controlled multiplex PCR, followed by high-throughput sequencing. The authors processed their data as follows. To quantify the absolute abundance of every unique TCRbeta CDR3 region, sequences were collapsed and filtered. T cell fraction was estimated by normalizing TCRbeta template counts to usable DNA, with usable DNA measured through amplification of reference genes found in all nucleated cells. Repertoire TCRs were annotated as SARS-CoV-2-specific by exact matching of V gene, CDR3 amino acid sequence and J gene to a known reactive TCR set. MIRA supplied the reference SARS-CoV-2 TCR set, which was filtered for enrichment in COVID-19-positive ImmuneCODE repertoires so that public or cross-reactive TCRs were removed. Using the MIRA antigens, annotated TCRs were further analysed by specific ORF or by position within an ORF. Breadth was defined as the number of annotated unique rearrangements divided by the total number of unique productive rearrangements, and depth was defined as the summed frequency of the annotated unique rearrangements. Group comparisons of TCR breadth used two-sided Wilcoxon rank-sum tests. The source is immuneACCESS, and TCRdb retained only in-frame sequences with V and J called. Part of the clones is not carried over; for the studies checked, unresolved V genes explain less than half of this, and the remainder is unexplained. Clone size and V and J calls were adopted from that table, with D and trimming inferred from the DNA. The table for this sample lists some 460,000 clones; about 88% of them were counted only once. About 1.5% of the sample is in the top ten clones.

Broad study findings and their caveats: Spike-specific TCR breadth was higher in Ad26.COV2.S recipients than in placebo recipients (P = 0.0014). The study was not powered to compare responses between vaccine doses or regimens. Vaccine and placebo recipients had similar non-spike TCR breadth, a finding consistent with the vaccine containing only spike. After vaccination, substantial breadth of spike-specific CD8+ and CD4+ T cell responses was reported. The authors noted that total T cell responses may have been underestimated by the TCR breadth and depth analyses.

Trimming costs V 6 bases and J 3 bases, and their ends lie 18 bases apart. There are 15 amino acids in the CDR3, from cysteine to phenylalanine inclusive. Only the CDR3 DNA is retained, 45 bases long and in frame from the first base. As encoded in the germline V gene, CDR1 is KGHSH while CDR2 is LQKENI. Worth noting for this clone: Its specific antigen is unknown. The sample holds no much larger clone one base away, and base qualities are not on file.

The treatment or condition label, as the study defines it: about 20 received Ad26.COV2.S at low or high dose, single or two shots; roughly five received placebo; per-sample allocation not given. Repertoires of vaccine and placebo recipients were sequenced from samples taken on day 63 after the first injection. Between 29 July and 7 August 2020, Cohort 1b enrolled some 25 adults aged 18-55 years at one site in Boston, USA. Ad26.COV2.S consisted of a replication-incompetent adenovirus type 26 vector by which a prefusion-stabilized SARS-CoV-2 spike protein from the original Wuhan strain was expressed.

The chain is encoded by TRBV18 joined to TRBJ2-7; a tentative D match to TRBD1 spans 5 bases. This TCR derives from a person between 18 and 65 years old who received the Ad26.COV2.S COVID-19 vaccine or a placebo. The sequencing here drew on peripheral blood, taken in a trial of Ad26.COV2.S vaccine versus placebo. The DNA sequence reads TGTGCCAGCTCGGGGCAGATGACGGATTACTACGAGCAGTACTTC. Translated, this gives CASSGQMTDYYEQYF.